This T cell receptor beta chain was sequenced during a study of cytomegalovirus exposure and HLA in healthy donors. The PCR was carried out with 60 Vbeta primers and 13 Jbeta primers. The method was immunoSEQ multiplex PCR; TCRdb's version includes in-frame clones alone and lacks a portion of them. Here the sample spans about 210,000 clones, over 70% being singletons. This CDR3 contains 14 residues. V lost 3 bases, J lost 7 bases, and 5 bases stayed unmatched. Germline V lookup: CDR1 SEHNR, CDR2 FQNEAQ (reference sequence). The sequencing input was PBMCs. V and J are TRBV7-9 and TRBJ1-5; TRBD1 agrees at 8 bases. The clonotype comes from a man aged 40-49 years in good health and CMV-seropositive. The CDR3 nucleotides read TGTGCCAGCAGCTTTGACAGGGGAATCCAGCCCCAGCATTTT. Encoded protein: CASSFDRGIQPQHF.